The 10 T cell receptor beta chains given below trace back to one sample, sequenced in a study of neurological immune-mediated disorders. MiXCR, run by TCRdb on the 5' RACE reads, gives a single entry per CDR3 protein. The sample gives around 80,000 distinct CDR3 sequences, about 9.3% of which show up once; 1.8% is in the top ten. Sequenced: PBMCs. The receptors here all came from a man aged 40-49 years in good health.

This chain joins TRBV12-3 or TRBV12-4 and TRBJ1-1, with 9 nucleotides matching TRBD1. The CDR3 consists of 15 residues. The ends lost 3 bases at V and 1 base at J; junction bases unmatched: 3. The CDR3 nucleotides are TGTGCCAGCAGTTTGGCGGGACAGGGGAACACTGAAGCTTTCTTT. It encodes CASSLAGQGNTEAFF.

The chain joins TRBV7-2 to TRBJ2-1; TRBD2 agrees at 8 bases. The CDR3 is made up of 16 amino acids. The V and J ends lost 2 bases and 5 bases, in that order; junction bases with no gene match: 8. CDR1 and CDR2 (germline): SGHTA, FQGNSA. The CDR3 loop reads CASSLRSSGPDNEQFF. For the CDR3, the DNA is TGTGCCAGCAGCTTAAGGTCTAGCGGGCCGGACAATGAGCAGTTCTTC. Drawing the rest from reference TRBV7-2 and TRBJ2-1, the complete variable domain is GAGVSQSPSNKVTEKGKDVELRCDPISGHTALYWYRQSLGQGLEFLIYFQGNSAPDKSGLPSDRFSAERTGGSVSTLTIQRTQQEDSAVYLCASSLRSSGPDNEQFFGPGTRLTVL.

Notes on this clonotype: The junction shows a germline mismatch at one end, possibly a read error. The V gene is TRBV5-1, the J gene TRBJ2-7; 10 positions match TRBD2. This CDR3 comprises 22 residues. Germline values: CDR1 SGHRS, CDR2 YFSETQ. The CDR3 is CANSLLAAGGPDSGISFYEQYF. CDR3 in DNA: TGCGCCAACAGCTTGCTGGCAGCGGGAGGGCCCGACTCTGGTATTAGTTTCTACGAGCAGTACTTC.

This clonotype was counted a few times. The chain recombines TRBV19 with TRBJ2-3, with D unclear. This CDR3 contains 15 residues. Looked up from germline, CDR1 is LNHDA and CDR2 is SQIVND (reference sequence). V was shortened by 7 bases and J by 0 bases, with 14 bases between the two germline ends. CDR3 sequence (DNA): TGTGCCAGTAAGAGTCCTGAAACTAGCACAGATACGCAGTATTTT. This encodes CASKSPETSTDTQYF.

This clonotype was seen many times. Written as DNA, the CDR3 is TGCGCCAGCAGCTTGGGGACTGAGCCGAAAATCAATGAGCAGTTCTTC. It encodes CASSLGTEPKINEQFF. V gene TRBV5-1 combines with J gene TRBJ2-1, with D possibly being TRBD2 (5 bases). This CDR3 region has 16 residues. The germline gives CDR1 SGHRS, CDR2 YFSETQ. V gave up 0 bases and J gave up 6 bases, with 16 bases separating them.

CDR3 in DNA: TGTGCCAGCAGTTTCTCCTCTCCTACAGGGAAGGGAAACACCATATATTTT. Protein sequence: CASSFSSPTGKGNTIYF. The chain has TRBV12-3 or TRBV12-4 and TRBJ1-3, with D perhaps matching TRBD1 (6 bases). Trimming took 3 bases from V and 4 from J, leaving 19 bases between them. CDR3 size: 17 residues.

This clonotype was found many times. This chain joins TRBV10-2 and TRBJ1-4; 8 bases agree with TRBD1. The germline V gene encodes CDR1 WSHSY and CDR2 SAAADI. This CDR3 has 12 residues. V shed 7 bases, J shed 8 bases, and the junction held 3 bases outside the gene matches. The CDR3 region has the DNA TGCGCCAGCACCGGACAGGGAGAAAAACTGTTTTTT. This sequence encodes CASTGQGEKLFF.

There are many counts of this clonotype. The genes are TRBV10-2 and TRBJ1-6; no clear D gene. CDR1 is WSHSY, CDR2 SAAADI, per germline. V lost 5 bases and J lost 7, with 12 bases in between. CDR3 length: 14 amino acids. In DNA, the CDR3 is TGCGCCAGCAGTCACGGGTACCTAAATTCACCCCTCCACTTT. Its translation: CASSHGYLNSPLHF.

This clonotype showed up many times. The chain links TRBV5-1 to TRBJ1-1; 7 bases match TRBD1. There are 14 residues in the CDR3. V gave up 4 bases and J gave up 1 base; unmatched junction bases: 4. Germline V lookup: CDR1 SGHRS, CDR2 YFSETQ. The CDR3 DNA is TGCGCCAGCAGCCGGGACAGTTCGAACACTGAAGCTTTCTTT. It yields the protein CASSRDSSNTEAFF.

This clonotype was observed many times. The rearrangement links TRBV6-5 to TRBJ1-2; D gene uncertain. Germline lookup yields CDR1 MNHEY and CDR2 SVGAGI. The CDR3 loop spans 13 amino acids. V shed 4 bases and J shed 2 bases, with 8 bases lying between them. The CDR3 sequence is CASSFLNNYGYTF. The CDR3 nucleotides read TGTGCCAGCAGTTTCCTAAACAACTATGGCTACACCTTC.